This TCR beta chain was sequenced in a study of PD-1 blockade in classical Hodgkin lymphoma. Regarding this clone: Its target is unknown.

V dropped 6 bases and J dropped 2 bases, with 11 bases sitting between them. Germline V gene data show CDR1 as MNHEY and CDR2 as SVGAGI. The length of the CDR3 is 14 residues. Profiling relied on immunoSEQ multiplex PCR, and the TCRdb table lists in-frame clones only, not all of them. The table includes about 21,000 clones, roughly 80% detected once. Time point noted: cycle 4 day 1 (C4D1), after more than five weeks of nivolumab. All patients experienced relapse after autologous stem cell transplantation, and brentuximab vedotin exposure was variable. Best response was recorded as complete response, partial response or progressive disease. Study-level results: As was reported, newly diagnosed patients showed lower baseline TCR diversity than healthy donors did.

The specimen was peripheral blood mononuclear cells (PBMCs), collected before the fourth cycle of nivolumab. This sequence joins TRBV6-5 and TRBJ1-5; the D is unclear. The TCR was taken from a human donor with classical Hodgkin lymphoma. The CDR3 here is CASRPGEGNQPQHF. The CDR3 nucleotides read TGTGCCAGCAGGCCGGGAGAGGGCAATCAGCCCCAGCATTTT.